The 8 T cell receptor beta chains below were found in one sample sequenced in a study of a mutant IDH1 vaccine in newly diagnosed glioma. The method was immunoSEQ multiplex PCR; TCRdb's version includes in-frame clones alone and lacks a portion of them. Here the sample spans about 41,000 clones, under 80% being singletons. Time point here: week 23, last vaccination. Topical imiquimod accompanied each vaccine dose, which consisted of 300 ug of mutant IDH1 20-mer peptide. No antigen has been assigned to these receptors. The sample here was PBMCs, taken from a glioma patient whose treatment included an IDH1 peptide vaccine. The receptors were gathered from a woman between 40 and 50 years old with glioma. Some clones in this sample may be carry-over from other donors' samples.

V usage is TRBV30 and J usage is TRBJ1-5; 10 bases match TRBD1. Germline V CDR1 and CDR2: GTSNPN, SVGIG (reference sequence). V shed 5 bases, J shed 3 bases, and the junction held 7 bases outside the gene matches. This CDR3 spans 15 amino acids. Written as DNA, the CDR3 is TGTGCCTGGGAGCCGGGACAGGGGATCAATCAGCCCCAGCATTTT. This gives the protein CAWEPGQGINQPQHF.

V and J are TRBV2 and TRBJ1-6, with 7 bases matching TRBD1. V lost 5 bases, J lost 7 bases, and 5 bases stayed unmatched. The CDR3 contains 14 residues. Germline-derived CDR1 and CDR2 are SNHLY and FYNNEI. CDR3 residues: CASSSRDRNSPLHF. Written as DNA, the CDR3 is TGTGCCAGCAGTTCCCGGGACAGAAATTCACCCCTCCACTTT. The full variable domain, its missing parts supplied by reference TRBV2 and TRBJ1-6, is EPEVTQTPSHQVTQMGQEVILRCVPISNHLYFYWYRQILGQKVEFLVSFYNNEISEKSEIFDDQFSVERPDGSNFTLKIRSTKLEDSAMYFCASSSRDRNSPLHFGNGTRLTVT.

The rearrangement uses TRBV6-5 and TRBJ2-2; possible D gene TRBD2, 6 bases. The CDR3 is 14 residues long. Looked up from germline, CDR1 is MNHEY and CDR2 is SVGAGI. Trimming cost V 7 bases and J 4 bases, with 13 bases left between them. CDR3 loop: CASTAGQFTGELFF. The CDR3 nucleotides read TGTGCCAGCACTGCGGGGCAGTTCACCGGGGAGCTGTTTTTT.

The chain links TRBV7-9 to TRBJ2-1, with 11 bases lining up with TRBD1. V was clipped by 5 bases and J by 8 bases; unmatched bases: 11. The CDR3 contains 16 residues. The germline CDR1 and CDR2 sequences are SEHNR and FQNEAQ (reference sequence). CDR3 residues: CASSALTGTGGDEQFF. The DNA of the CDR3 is TGTGCCAGCAGCGCCCTAACCGGGACAGGGGGTGATGAGCAGTTCTTC.

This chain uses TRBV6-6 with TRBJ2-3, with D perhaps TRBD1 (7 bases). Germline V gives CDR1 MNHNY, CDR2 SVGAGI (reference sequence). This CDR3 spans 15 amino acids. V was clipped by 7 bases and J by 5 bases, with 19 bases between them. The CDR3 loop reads CASTTDREVGDTQYF. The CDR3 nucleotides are TGTGCCAGCACCACAGACAGGGAGGTGGGAGATACGCAGTATTTT.

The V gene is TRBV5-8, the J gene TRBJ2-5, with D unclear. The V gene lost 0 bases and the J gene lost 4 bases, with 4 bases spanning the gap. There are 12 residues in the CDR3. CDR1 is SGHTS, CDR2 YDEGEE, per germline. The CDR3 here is CASSLARETQYF. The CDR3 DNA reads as TGTGCCAGCAGCTTGGCCAGAGAGACCCAGTACTTC.

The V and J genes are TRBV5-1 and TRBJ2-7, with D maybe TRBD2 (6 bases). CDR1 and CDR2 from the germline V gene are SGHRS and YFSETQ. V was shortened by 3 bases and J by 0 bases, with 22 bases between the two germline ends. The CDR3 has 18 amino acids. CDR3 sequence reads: CASSSPGRPGLRSYEQYF. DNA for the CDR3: TGCGCCAGCAGCTCCCCCGGAAGACCGGGACTCCGCTCCTACGAGCAGTACTTC.

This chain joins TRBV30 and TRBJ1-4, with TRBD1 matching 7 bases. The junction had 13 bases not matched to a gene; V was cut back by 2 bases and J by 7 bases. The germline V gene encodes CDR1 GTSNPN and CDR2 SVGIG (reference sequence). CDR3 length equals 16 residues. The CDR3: CAWSFGQATRGEKLFF. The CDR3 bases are TGTGCCTGGAGTTTCGGACAGGCCACTCGGGGTGAAAAACTGTTTTTT.